The next 25 T cell receptor beta chains were all read from a single sample in a study of shared clonotypes between healthy human individuals. Using immunoSEQ multiplex PCR, the repertoire was profiled, and TCRdb retains in-frame clones only, with some absent. The repertoire holds roughly 680,000 clones, with roughly 72% as singletons. The sample taken for sequencing was memory CD4+ T cells sorted from blood. As to subset: CD45RA-negative fraction. The receptors shown here come from a young woman in good health.

J is TRBJ2-1 and V is TRBV5-1; D is uncertain. Germline CDR1 reads SGHRS; CDR2 reads YFSETQ. Deletions cut 4 bases from V and 0 bases from J, with 11 bases between. The CDR3 covers 15 residues. As DNA, the CDR3 is TGCGCCAGCAGCCAACCTACCTTCTCCTACAATGAGCAGTTCTTC. Translating gives CASSQPTFSYNEQFF.

This clone is a singleton in its sample. With a much larger clone just one base away, this may be a read error. This specimen includes other DNA sequences encoding the same CDR3. This chain links TRBV5-1 with TRBJ1-1; tentatively, D is TRBD1 (5 bases). V lost 2 bases and J 4 bases, leaving 9 bases between the germline ends. Germline CDR1 and CDR2: SGHRS and YFSETQ. The CDR3 sequence is 13 residues long. The CDR3 here is CASSFGHGTEAFF. The CDR3 bases are TGCGCCAGCAGCTTTGGACACGGCACTGAAGCTTTCTTT.

This rearrangement joins TRBV30 to TRBJ1-3; D is perhaps TRBD1 (6 bases). CDR3 length equals 15 residues. V lost 1 base, J lost 1 base, and 11 bases lay in between. Looked up from germline, CDR1 is GTSNPN and CDR2 is SVGIG (reference sequence). DNA of the CDR3: TGTGCCTGGAGTGCCCCCGGGACATCTGGAAACACCATATATTTT. It codes for CAWSAPGTSGNTIYF.

The V call is TRBV5-4, the J call TRBJ2-7; D uncertain. V lost 1 base and J 0 bases, leaving 8 bases between the germline ends. The CDR3 loop spans 14 amino acids. The germline V gene has CDR1 SGHNT and CDR2 YYREEE (reference sequence). The CDR3 loop reads CASSLSRSSYEQYF. CDR3 coding DNA: TGTGCCAGCAGCTTGAGCAGGAGCTCCTACGAGCAGTACTTC.

The chain couples TRBV9 to TRBJ1-3; D is uncertain. Germline V gene sequence: CDR1 SGDLS, CDR2 YYNGEE. V lost 0 bases, J lost 0 bases, and 7 bases lay in between. The CDR3 loop spans 15 amino acids. The DNA for the CDR3 is TGTGCCAGCAGCGTAGAGGTCCACTCTGGAAACACCATATATTTT. It encodes CASSVEVHSGNTIYF.

CDR3 sequence: CASSLAFQETQYF. In DNA, the CDR3 is TGTGCCAGCAGCTTAGCGTTTCAAGAGACCCAGTACTTC. This chain links TRBV11-2 with TRBJ2-5; D gene ambiguous. CDR1 SGHAT and CDR2 FQNNGV come from the germline V gene. This CDR3 is 13 amino acids long. Deletions cut 1 base from V and 2 bases from J, with 5 bases between.

The CDR3 DNA follows: TGTGCCATCAGTGTTGGACAGGGAGGGTACGAGCAGTACTTC. It specifies CAISVGQGGYEQYF. The chain recombines TRBV10-3 with TRBJ2-7; D possibly corresponds to TRBD1 (8 bases). CDR3 length equals 14 residues. Germline CDR1 ENHRY, CDR2 SYGVKD. The V and J ends lost 4 bases and 4 bases respectively, with 14 bases between them.

This rearrangement joins TRBV18 to TRBJ2-3, with 9 bases identical to TRBD1. Losses at the gene ends were 4 bases for V and 5 bases for J; bases not matched to a gene: 7. Germline V gene sequence: CDR1 KGHSH, CDR2 LQKENI. The CDR3 covers 15 residues. CDR3 sequence: CASSLGTGPQDTQYF. The CDR3 DNA follows: TGTGCCAGCTCACTCGGGACAGGGCCCCAAGATACGCAGTATTTT.

This clone was seen more than once but under ten times. The rearrangement links TRBV7-9 to TRBJ1-1; TRBD1 agrees at 7 bases. V was pared by 4 bases and J by 8 bases, with 10 bases of the junction left unmatched. CDR1 is SEHNR, CDR2 FQNEAQ, per germline (reference sequence). The CDR3 has 14 amino acids. The CDR3 loop reads CASSYSGQTREAFF. The CDR3 DNA reads as TGTGCCAGCAGCTATTCGGGACAGACAAGGGAAGCTTTCTTT.

The chain combines TRBV28 with TRBJ1-2, with D hard to call. The V end was cut by 2 bases, the J end by 8 bases, with 15 bases between. In germline, CDR1 is MDHEN, CDR2 SYDVKM. This CDR3 spans 14 amino acids. The CDR3 nucleotides read TGTGCCAGCAGTTTAGGCCTCAATGGGGAGGGCTACACCTTC. This sequence encodes CASSLGLNGEGYTF.

Concerning this clone itself: The same CDR3 also results from other DNA sequences found in this sample. V is TRBV6-5 and J is TRBJ1-5, with D maybe TRBD1 (6 bases). The CDR3 covers 14 residues. The V gene's germline CDR1 is MNHEY and CDR2 SVGAGI. Trimming removed 6 bases at V and 2 bases at J, with 11 bases between. The CDR3 reads CASSSTGGNQPQHF. Written as DNA, the CDR3 is TGTGCCAGCAGCTCGACAGGAGGCAATCAGCCCCAGCATTTT.

This clone turned up a few times. The chain recombines TRBV20-1 with TRBJ1-2, with D unclear. This CDR3 comprises 11 residues. Per the germline V gene, CDR1 is DFQATT and CDR2 is SNEGSKA (reference sequence). The V and J ends lost 5 bases and 1 base respectively, with 5 bases between them. The CDR3 sequence is CSAHYNYGYTF. In DNA form, the CDR3 reads TGCAGTGCTCATTATAACTATGGCTACACCTTC.

This chain joins TRBV5-1 and TRBJ2-5; D call uncertain. Germline V lookup: CDR1 SGHRS, CDR2 YFSETQ. This CDR3 has 14 amino acids. The ends were cut back, 3 bases at V and 3 bases at J, with 12 bases in the middle. The CDR3 loop reads CASSWNGPEETQYF. The CDR3 DNA reads as TGCGCCAGCAGCTGGAATGGGCCTGAAGAGACCCAGTACTTC.

This sequence joins TRBV6-1 and TRBJ1-5, with D unresolved. CDR1 MNHNS and CDR2 SASEGT come from the germline V gene. The CDR3 is 16 amino acids. Between the trimmed V and J ends, which lost 4 bases and 1 base, there was a span of 14 bases. CDR3 DNA sequence: TGTGCCAGCAGTGTAACCCTGGACGGCAGCAATCAGCCCCAGCATTTT. Protein: CASSVTLDGSNQPQHF.

The CDR3 reads CASSSGGDQPQHF. For the CDR3, the DNA is TGTGCCAGCAGTTCCGGAGGGGATCAGCCCCAGCATTTT. The chain couples TRBV6-5 to TRBJ1-5, with D possibly TRBD1 on 5 matching bases. Germline CDR1 MNHEY, CDR2 SVGAGI. The CDR3 has 13 amino acids. Trimming took off 4 bases at V and 5 bases at J, with 9 bases between the two ends.

This clone has just one count. The chain couples TRBV11-2 to TRBJ2-7; 8 positions match TRBD1. The junction had 15 bases not matched to a gene; V was cut back by 2 bases and J by 6 bases. The CDR3 extends over 17 amino acids. The germline CDR1 and CDR2 sequences are SGHAT and FQNNGV. The CDR3 loop is CASSLYRRQGTGSEQYF. In DNA, the CDR3 is TGTGCCAGCAGCTTATACCGAAGGCAGGGGACAGGTTCCGAGCAGTACTTC.

This clone was counted between two and nine times. The same CDR3 also results from other DNA sequences found in this sample. The chain couples TRBV5-1 to TRBJ2-7; D possibly corresponds to TRBD1 (5 bases). CDR1 and CDR2 from the germline V gene are SGHRS and YFSETQ. V lost 1 base and J 1 base, leaving 9 bases between the germline ends. The CDR3 has 14 residues. CDR3: CASSLYTGSYEQYF. CDR3 DNA: TGCGCCAGCAGCTTGTACACAGGATCCTACGAGCAGTACTTC.

As regards this clone: Other DNA sequences from this sample encode an identical CDR3 as well. The chain is built from TRBV5-1 and TRBJ2-3, with D unresolved. The CDR3 consists of 15 residues. V lost 4 bases and J lost 0, with 12 bases in between. CDR1 is SGHRS and CDR2 is YFSETQ in the germline V gene. The CDR3 is CASSPDSTSTDTQYF. DNA for the CDR3: TGCGCCAGCAGCCCCGACTCTACTAGCACAGATACGCAGTATTTT.

Many counts were recorded for this clone. This sequence joins TRBV19 and TRBJ2-5; 7 bases agree with TRBD2. Looked up from germline, CDR1 is LNHDA and CDR2 is SQIVND (reference sequence). The CDR3 is made up of 15 amino acids. Trimming removed 0 bases from V and 5 bases from J; junction bases left unmatched: 6. In nucleotides, the CDR3 is TGTGCCAGTAGTATAGACCTCGCGGGGGTGGAGACCCAGTACTTC. Protein product: CASSIDLAGVETQYF.

This clone was counted a single time. The rearrangement uses TRBV16 and TRBJ1-4; 9 nucleotides agree with TRBD1. Germline V lookup: CDR1 KGHSY, CDR2 FQNENV. The CDR3 loop spans 15 amino acids. The trim removed 4 bases at V and 4 bases at J, leaving 4 bases unmatched. CDR3 in DNA: TGTGCCAGCAGCCGAACGGACAGGGGTAATGAAAAACTGTTTTTT. Protein: CASSRTDRGNEKLFF.

Comments on this clone: The identical CDR3 is also encoded by other nucleotide sequences in the sample. The V call is TRBV5-1, the J call TRBJ2-5; D gene uncertain. V was trimmed by 2 bases and J by 1 base, leaving 3 bases between them. CDR3 size: 12 residues. Germline values: CDR1 SGHRS, CDR2 YFSETQ. CDR3 amino acids: CASSFGQETQYF. CDR3 in DNA: TGCGCCAGCAGCTTTGGCCAAGAGACCCAGTACTTC.

V usage is TRBV5-4 and J usage is TRBJ2-5; possibly TRBD2 for D (5 bases). Germline CDR1 and CDR2: SGHNT and YYREEE (reference sequence). The CDR3 is 15 amino acids. V was cut by 4 bases and J by 2 bases, with 15 bases left in between. CDR3 sequence reads: CASSQEGRDQETQYF. The CDR3 coding sequence is TGTGCCAGCAGCCAAGAGGGCCGTGATCAAGAGACCCAGTACTTC.

The CDR3 protein is CAWRTSRAGELFF. CDR3 DNA: TGTGCCTGGAGAACTAGCAGGGCCGGGGAGCTGTTTTTT. The chain couples TRBV30 to TRBJ2-2; D might be TRBD2 (6 bases). From germline, CDR1 is GTSNPN and CDR2 SVGIG (reference sequence). The V end lost 3 bases, the J end lost 6 bases, and 11 bases lay between the germline ends. This CDR3 has 13 residues.

Concerning this clone itself: Relative to the germline gene, one junction end is altered; a read error may explain this. This chain connects TRBV5-4 to TRBJ1-5; TRBD1 aligns across 10 bases. The CDR3 is 15 amino acids. Germline V lookup: CDR1 SGHNT, CDR2 YYREEE (reference sequence). The chain's CDR3 is CASSVGQGPNQPQHF. CDR3 bases: TGCGCCAGCAGCGTGGGACAGGGGCCCAATCAGCCCCAGCATTTT. Supplemented by reference TRBV5-4 and TRBJ1-5, the full variable domain reads ETGVTQSPTHLIKTRGQQVTLRCSSQSGHNTVSWYQQALGQGPQFIFQYYREEENGRGNFPPRFSGLQFPNYSSELNVNALELDDSALYLCASSVGQGPNQPQHFGDGTRLSIL.

This clone was seen a handful of times. The chain couples TRBV6-5 to TRBJ1-2; D not resolved. Germline CDR1 reads MNHEY; CDR2 reads SVGAGI. The CDR3 consists of 14 residues. V lost 0 bases, J lost 0 bases, and 5 bases lay in between. CDR3 in DNA: TGTGCCAGCAGTTACTCGGGAGCTAACTATGGCTACACCTTC. This sequence encodes CASSYSGANYGYTF.